One and the same sample provided the 19 T cell receptor beta chains below, sequenced in a study of molecular identifiers for immune sequencing clone quantification. Using its own MiXCR run on the PCR reads, TCRdb lists one record per CDR3 protein. The table includes approximately 500,000 distinct CDR3 sequences, around 21% detected once. Sequencing input: naive CD8+ T cells from blood, with Jurkat cell RNA spiked in. Indicated subset: FACS-sorted CD8+CD4-CCR7+CD45RA+ naive T cells. These receptors all stem from a human donor in good health. Some libraries in this study had Jurkat cell RNA spiked in.

This clonotype was recorded at least ten times. The rearrangement links TRBV2 to TRBJ1-2, with TRBD1 matching 10 bases. The CDR3 spans 15 residues. With 3 bases clipped from V and 8 bases from J, the junction kept 9 bases outside the gene matches. Per the germline V gene, CDR1 is SNHLY and CDR2 is FYNNEI. The CDR3 protein is CASSERQGASFGYTF. CDR3 bases: TGTGCCAGCAGTGAGAGACAGGGGGCTTCGTTCGGCTACACCTTC.

This clonotype was detected ten times or more. J is TRBJ2-3 and V is TRBV6-5; D not certain. The V gene lost 1 base and the J gene lost 0 bases, with 5 bases spanning the gap. Per germline, CDR1 MNHEY and CDR2 SVGAGI. This CDR3 contains 14 residues. The CDR3 nucleotides read TGTGCCAGCAGTTACTACGAAAGCACAGATACGCAGTATTTT. Residues: CASSYYESTDTQYF.

There are a few counts of this clonotype. CDR3 bases: TGTGCCAGCAGTCCTCTGGGGAATTCACCCCTCCACTTT. This gives the protein CASSPLGNSPLHF. V usage is TRBV27 and J usage is TRBJ1-6; no clear D. The V end was cut by 5 bases, the J end by 7 bases, with 9 bases between. Germline CDR1 MNHEY, CDR2 SMNVEV (reference sequence). This CDR3 comprises 13 residues.

CDR3 coding DNA: TGTGCCAGCAGTTCTGGGGACAGCCGTAATGAAAAACTGTTTTTT. Residues: CASSSGDSRNEKLFF. This chain links TRBV6-5 with TRBJ1-4, with TRBD1 matching over 7 bases. The CDR3 has 15 residues. V lost 4 bases, J lost 4 bases, and 6 bases stayed unmatched. The V gene's germline CDR1 is MNHEY and CDR2 SVGAGI.

This clonotype showed up many times. The chain links TRBV6-5 to TRBJ2-5, with D perhaps TRBD2 (6 bases). The length of the CDR3 is 13 residues. The germline CDR1 and CDR2 sequences are MNHEY and SVGAGI. Trimming pared 4 bases from V and 2 bases from J, leaving 8 bases between. CDR3 coding DNA: TGTGCCAGCAGTTCGGGACTTCAAGAGACCCAGTACTTC. This gives the protein CASSSGLQETQYF.

This clonotype was seen many times. Being one base from a much bigger clone, this may be a read error. The chain employs TRBV6-6 and TRBJ2-3; D is undetermined. The CDR3 covers 11 residues. The V end lost 6 bases, the J end lost 4 bases, and 5 bases lay between the germline ends. CDR1 and CDR2 from the germline V gene are MNHNY and SVGAGI (reference sequence). CDR3 coding DNA: TGTGCCAGCAGGGCGGCAGATACGCAGTATTTT. Its protein is CASRAADTQYF.

This clonotype was recorded a few times. The V gene is TRBV6-5, the J gene TRBJ2-2; TRBD2 agrees at 7 bases. Germline-derived CDR1 and CDR2 are MNHEY and SVGAGI. This CDR3 is 16 amino acids long. The trim removed 0 bases at V and 7 bases at J, leaving 8 bases unmatched. CDR3 in DNA: TGTGCCAGCAGTTACTCCTCGGGGGGTCAGGGCGGGGAGCTGTTTTTT. Translated, it gives CASSYSSGGQGGELFF.

Of note for this clonotype: This sequence may be a read error, since a much larger clone differs from it by one base. The chain carries TRBV7-9 and TRBJ2-5; D call uncertain. V lost 1 base and J lost 1, with 7 bases in between. This CDR3 spans 14 amino acids. Germline CDR1 and CDR2: SEHNR and FQNEAQ (reference sequence). CDR3 amino acids: CASSLDIGQETQYF. CDR3 sequence (DNA): TGTGCCAGCAGCTTAGATATCGGCCAAGAGACCCAGTACTTC.

This clonotype was found a few times. The chain uses TRBV28 and TRBJ2-7; D may be TRBD2 (5 bases). With 1 base removed from V and 0 bases from J, the gap between germline ends came to 16 bases. The germline CDR1 and CDR2 sequences are MDHEN and SYDVKM. The CDR3 consists of 17 residues. The CDR3 sequence: CASSLFQGWAGSYEQYF. In DNA form, the CDR3 reads TGTGCCAGCAGTTTATTCCAAGGGTGGGCGGGCTCCTACGAGCAGTACTTC.

This clonotype has a handful of counts. V is TRBV4-3 and J is TRBJ2-3, with D hard to call. Germline V gives CDR1 LGHNA, CDR2 YSLEER. With 0 bases removed from V and 3 bases from J, the gap between germline ends came to 10 bases. CDR3 size: 15 residues. The CDR3: CASSQDRRITDTQYF. The CDR3 bases are TGCGCCAGCAGCCAAGACAGGAGAATAACAGATACGCAGTATTTT.

This clonotype showed up many times. V and J are TRBV6-2 or TRBV6-3 and TRBJ2-5, with 8 nucleotides matching TRBD2. The CDR3 spans 13 residues. Germline CDR1 reads MNHEY; CDR2 reads SVGEGT. V shed 6 bases, J shed 3 bases, and the junction held 3 bases outside the gene matches. In DNA, the CDR3 is TGTGCCAGCAGACTAGCGGAGGAAGAGACCCAGTACTTC. Its protein product is CASRLAEEETQYF.

This rearrangement joins TRBV18 to TRBJ2-7; D gene unclear. The germline CDR1 and CDR2 sequences are KGHSH and LQKENI. Deletions cut 5 bases from V and 3 bases from J, with 5 bases between. The CDR3 has 11 amino acids. The CDR3 nucleotides read TGTGCCAGCTCAACTGACTACGAGCAGTACTTC. Translation: CASSTDYEQYF.

This clonotype has ten or more counts. The V and J genes are TRBV2 and TRBJ2-1; TRBD2 is a possible D gene (6 bases). The V and J ends lost 4 bases and 7 bases respectively, with 14 bases between them. CDR1 SNHLY and CDR2 FYNNEI come from the germline V gene. CDR3 length: 14 amino acids. The chain's CDR3 is CASSAPLARNEQFF. CDR3 nucleotide sequence: TGTGCCAGCAGTGCTCCCCTAGCGAGGAATGAGCAGTTCTTC.

The V and J genes are TRBV6-2 or TRBV6-3 and TRBJ1-1, with 10 positions matching TRBD1. V was pared by 5 bases and J by 4 bases, with 4 bases of the junction left unmatched. CDR1 and CDR2 (germline): MNHEY, SVGEGT. The CDR3 is 14 residues long. CDR3 nucleotides: TGTGCCAGCAGTACGACAGGGGGCTTCACTGAAGCTTTCTTT. It yields the protein CASSTTGGFTEAFF.

This clonotype occurred many times. The chain is built from TRBV5-1 and TRBJ2-5; unclear D gene. Germline V gene data show CDR1 as SGHRS and CDR2 as YFSETQ. V lost 0 bases and J lost 5, with 11 bases in between. The CDR3 runs to 14 residues. The CDR3 loop is CASSLDGVSETQYF. CDR3 sequence (DNA): TGCGCCAGCAGCTTGGATGGTGTCTCGGAGACCCAGTACTTC.

The rearrangement joins TRBV5-4 to TRBJ1-2; D is unresolved. V was shortened by 0 bases and J by 2 bases, with 8 bases between the two germline ends. The CDR3 covers 14 residues. The germline gives CDR1 SGHNT, CDR2 YYREEE (reference sequence). The CDR3 sequence is CASSLGFGNYGYTF. CDR3 DNA sequence: TGTGCCAGCAGCTTGGGGTTCGGAAACTATGGCTACACCTTC.

This clonotype was detected many times. V and J are TRBV7-6 and TRBJ1-5, with 7 positions matching TRBD1. This CDR3 spans 14 amino acids. The germline V gene encodes CDR1 SGHVS and CDR2 FNYEAQ. V was clipped by 5 bases and J by 6 bases; unmatched bases: 7. CDR3 loop: CASSEETGFQPQHF. DNA for the CDR3: TGTGCCAGCAGCGAAGAGACAGGGTTTCAGCCCCAGCATTTT.

V and J are TRBV28 and TRBJ1-1; no definite D call. The CDR3 has 15 amino acids. Germline CDR1 is MDHEN and CDR2 is SYDVKM. V was trimmed by 2 bases and J by 0 bases, leaving 10 bases between them. DNA for the CDR3: TGTGCCAGCAGTTTAAGTGAGGGAATGAACACTGAAGCTTTCTTT. It translates to CASSLSEGMNTEAFF.

V usage is TRBV12-3 or TRBV12-4 and J usage is TRBJ1-5; 7 bases fit TRBD1. The trim removed 1 base at V and 10 bases at J, leaving 7 bases unmatched. The CDR3 loop spans 14 amino acids. The CDR3 DNA sequence: TGTGCCAGCAGTTTAGGGGACAGATTGCAACCCCAGCATTTT. This encodes CASSLGDRLQPQHF.